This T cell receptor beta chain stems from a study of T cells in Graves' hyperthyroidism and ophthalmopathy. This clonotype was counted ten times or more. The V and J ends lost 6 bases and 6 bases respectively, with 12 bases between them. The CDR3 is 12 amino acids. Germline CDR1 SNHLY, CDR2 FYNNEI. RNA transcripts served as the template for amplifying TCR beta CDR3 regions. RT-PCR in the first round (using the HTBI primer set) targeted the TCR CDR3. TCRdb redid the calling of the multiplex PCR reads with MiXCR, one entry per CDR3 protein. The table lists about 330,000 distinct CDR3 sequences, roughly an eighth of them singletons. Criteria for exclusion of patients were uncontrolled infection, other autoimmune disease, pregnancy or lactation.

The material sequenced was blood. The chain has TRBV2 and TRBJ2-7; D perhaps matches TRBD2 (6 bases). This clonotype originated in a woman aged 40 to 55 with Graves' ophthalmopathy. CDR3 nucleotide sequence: TGTGCCAGCAGGGCAGTGGGGGGCGAGCAGTACTTC. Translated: CASRAVGGEQYF.